This entry is about one T cell receptor beta chain. Its antigen is unknown. No qualities accompany the bases; no much larger clone lies one base away. CDR1 is given as SNHLY and CDR2 as FYNNEI, both from the germline V gene. The CDR3 runs 14 amino acids, cysteine and phenylalanine included. The only DNA kept is the CDR3, 42 bases in frame from the first base. V was cut back by 8 bases and J by 2 bases, leaving a gap of 16 bases between them. These data are taken from a study of CD8+ T cells in alopecia areata (dated by TCRdb to between 2018 and 2020). Study-wide context: Treated patients were enrolled in an open-label pilot trial of oral tofacitinib at 5 to 10 mg twice daily for moderate-to-severe alopecia areata. Patients on tofacitinib were biopsied at baseline and after 4 and 24 weeks of treatment, and several of the patients also had a later scalp biopsy. In humans, TCRbeta sequencing was performed on scalp tissue and on sorted CD4+ and CD8+ peripheral blood T cells from healthy controls and from patients with patchy or totalis/universalis alopecia areata. High-throughput TCRbeta sequencing was used to examine T cell clonal expansion in alopecia areata in both the C3H/HeJ mouse model and human patients. immunoSEQ multiplex PCR using 35 Vbeta forward primers and 13 Jbeta reverse primers was used to amplify TCRbeta CDR3 regions. RNA came from the PAXgene miRNA kit for fixed scalp, the miRNeasy kit for PBMCs, and the RNeasy kit for mouse skin. Patients stayed on tofacitinib for 6 to 18 months and then had 6 months of follow-up off drug so that delayed response and recurrence could be assessed. Scalp clonality was compared among normal scalp (n=4), patchy alopecia areata scalp (n=8), and alopecia totalis/universalis scalp (n=8). General findings and caveats noted by the study authors: Shared TCR sequences between patients were less evident than in mice, which may be partly attributable to HLA diversity in the patient population. Unlike mouse skin, which is dominated by gammadelta T cells, normal human skin has resident alphabeta T cells that are also sequenced, and this complicates analysis of the scalp TCR repertoire. Higher clonality and more expanded CD8+ clones were observed in lesional scalp than in normal scalp, particularly in alopecia totalis/universalis, a finding suggestive of antigenic drive.

The receptor library was made with the immunoSEQ multiplex PCR assay. To provide template for TCR sequencing, every sample had RNA extracted and reverse transcribed into cDNA. First-strand cDNA was synthesized using SuperScript III with a 2:1 mix of oligo-dT and random hexamers. A synthetic immune receptor repertoire was used to measure amplification bias, and any remaining bias was corrected computationally. In the paper's pipeline: Raw reads were preprocessed to remove errors, and CDR3 was defined according to IMGT conventions as the region from the conserved cysteine to phenylalanine. To get clonality, Shannon entropy was normalized by log2 of the number of productive unique TCRs and the result was subtracted from 1. Whether each scalp clone was CD4 or CD8 was inferred by checking scalp TCRbeta sequences against the CD4 and CD8 repertoires from sorted blood. As stored in TCRdb, this immuneACCESS dataset retains in-frame rearrangements with V and J assigned. A fraction of the clones does not appear; measured against another copy, unresolved V genes explain less than half of the discrepancy, and the remainder lacks a known reason. That table gives V, J and clone size, and the DNA gave D and trimming. The sample has 5,900 or so clones on record, about 60% of them singletons. The ten largest clonotypes hold roughly an eighth of the sample.

From alopecia areata patients, peripheral blood was collected along with lesional scalp punch biopsies. Human scalp biopsies were immediately fixed in PAXgene tissue containers. Specimen: skin. The receptor was derived from a human donor with alopecia areata. The rearrangement joined TRBV2 to TRBJ2-7; a confident D gene designation cannot be given. The DNA is as follows: TGTGCCAGCTACCGGGTTTTTGGAGCCTACGAGCAGTACTTC. It translates as CASYRVFGAYEQYF.